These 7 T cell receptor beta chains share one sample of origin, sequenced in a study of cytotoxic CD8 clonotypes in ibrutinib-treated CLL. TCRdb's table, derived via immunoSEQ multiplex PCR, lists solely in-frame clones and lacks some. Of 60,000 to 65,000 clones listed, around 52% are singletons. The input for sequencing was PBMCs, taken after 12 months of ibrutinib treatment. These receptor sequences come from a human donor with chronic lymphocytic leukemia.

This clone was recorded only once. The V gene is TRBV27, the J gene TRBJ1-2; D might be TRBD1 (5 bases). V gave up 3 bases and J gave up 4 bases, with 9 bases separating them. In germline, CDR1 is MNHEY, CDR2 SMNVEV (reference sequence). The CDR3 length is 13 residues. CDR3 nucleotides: TGTGCCAGCAGTTTTTGGGGGGGCTATGGCTACACCTTC. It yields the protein CASSFWGGYGYTF.

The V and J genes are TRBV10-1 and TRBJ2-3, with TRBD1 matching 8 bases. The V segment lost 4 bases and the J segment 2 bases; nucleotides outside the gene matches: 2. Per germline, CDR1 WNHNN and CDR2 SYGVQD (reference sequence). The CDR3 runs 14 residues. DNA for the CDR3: TGCGCCAGCAGTGGACAGGGGACCACAGATACGCAGTATTTT. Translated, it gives CASSGQGTTDTQYF.

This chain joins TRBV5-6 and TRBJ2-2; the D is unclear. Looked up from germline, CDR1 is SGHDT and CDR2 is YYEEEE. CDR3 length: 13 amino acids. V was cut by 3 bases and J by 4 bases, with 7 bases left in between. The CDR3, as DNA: TGTGCCAGCAGCTCCCCAGCCACCGGGGAGCTGTTTTTT. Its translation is CASSSPATGELFF.

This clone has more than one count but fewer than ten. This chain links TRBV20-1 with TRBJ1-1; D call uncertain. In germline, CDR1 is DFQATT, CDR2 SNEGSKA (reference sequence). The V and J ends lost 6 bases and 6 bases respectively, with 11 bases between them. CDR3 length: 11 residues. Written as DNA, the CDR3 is TGCAGTGCCCAGAGATCCGCTGAAGCTTTCTTT. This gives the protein CSAQRSAEAFF.

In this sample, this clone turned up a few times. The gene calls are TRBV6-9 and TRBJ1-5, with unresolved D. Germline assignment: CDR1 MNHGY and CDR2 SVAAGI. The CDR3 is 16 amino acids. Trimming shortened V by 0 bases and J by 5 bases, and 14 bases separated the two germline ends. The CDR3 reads CASSYSRTEKDQPQHF. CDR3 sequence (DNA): TGTGCCAGCAGTTATTCCCGAACAGAGAAAGATCAGCCCCAGCATTTT.

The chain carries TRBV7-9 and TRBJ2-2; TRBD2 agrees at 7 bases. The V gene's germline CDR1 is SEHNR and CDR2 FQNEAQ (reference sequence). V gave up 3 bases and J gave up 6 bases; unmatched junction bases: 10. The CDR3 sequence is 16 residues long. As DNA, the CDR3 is TGTGCCAGCAGCTTTTCGGCGGGAGAAAGATCCGGGGAGCTGTTTTTT. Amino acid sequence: CASSFSAGERSGELFF.

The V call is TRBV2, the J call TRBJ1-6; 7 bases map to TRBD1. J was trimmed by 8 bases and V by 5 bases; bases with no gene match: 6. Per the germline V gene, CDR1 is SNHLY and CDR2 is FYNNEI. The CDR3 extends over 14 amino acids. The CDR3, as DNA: TGTGCCAGCAGTCTCCGGGACAGAGATTCACCCCTCCACTTT. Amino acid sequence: CASSLRDRDSPLHF. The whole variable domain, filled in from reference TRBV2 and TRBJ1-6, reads EPEVTQTPSHQVTQMGQEVILRCVPISNHLYFYWYRQILGQKVEFLVSFYNNEISEKSEIFDDQFSVERPDGSNFTLKIRSTKLEDSAMYFCASSLRDRDSPLHFGNGTRLTVT.